The text below deals with one TCR beta chain. Its antigen is not identified. This CDR3 is also generated by other DNA sequences in the sample. In the CD4+ fraction, cells were divided into CD45RA+ naive and CD45RA-negative memory subsets. The data stem from a study of shared clonotypes between healthy human individuals. The protocol was immunoSEQ multiplex PCR, while the TCRdb copy is restricted to in-frame clones and leaves out a portion. The data hold under 650,000 clones, with about 96% observed a single time. Study results and caveats: Measured sharing among donors was expected to vary with sequencing depth. In having few donors, the study represented limited genetic and exposure-history diversity. Naive subsets tended to show greater estimated richness than memory subsets.

The germline CDR1 and CDR2 sequences are SGHTA and FQGNSA. The CDR3 consists of 15 residues. Trimming left V 5 bases short and J 0 bases short, with 11 bases between. Sequencing input: naive CD4+ T cells sorted from blood. As for subset: CD45RA+ positively selected. The origin of this receptor is a woman aged 25 to 39 in good health. The chain employs TRBV7-2 and TRBJ2-1; TRBD1 or TRBD2 may be the D gene (5 bases each). DNA for the CDR3: TGTGCCAGCAGCCTTAGGGGACGCTCCTACAATGAGCAGTTCTTC. Its translation: CASSLRGRSYNEQFF.